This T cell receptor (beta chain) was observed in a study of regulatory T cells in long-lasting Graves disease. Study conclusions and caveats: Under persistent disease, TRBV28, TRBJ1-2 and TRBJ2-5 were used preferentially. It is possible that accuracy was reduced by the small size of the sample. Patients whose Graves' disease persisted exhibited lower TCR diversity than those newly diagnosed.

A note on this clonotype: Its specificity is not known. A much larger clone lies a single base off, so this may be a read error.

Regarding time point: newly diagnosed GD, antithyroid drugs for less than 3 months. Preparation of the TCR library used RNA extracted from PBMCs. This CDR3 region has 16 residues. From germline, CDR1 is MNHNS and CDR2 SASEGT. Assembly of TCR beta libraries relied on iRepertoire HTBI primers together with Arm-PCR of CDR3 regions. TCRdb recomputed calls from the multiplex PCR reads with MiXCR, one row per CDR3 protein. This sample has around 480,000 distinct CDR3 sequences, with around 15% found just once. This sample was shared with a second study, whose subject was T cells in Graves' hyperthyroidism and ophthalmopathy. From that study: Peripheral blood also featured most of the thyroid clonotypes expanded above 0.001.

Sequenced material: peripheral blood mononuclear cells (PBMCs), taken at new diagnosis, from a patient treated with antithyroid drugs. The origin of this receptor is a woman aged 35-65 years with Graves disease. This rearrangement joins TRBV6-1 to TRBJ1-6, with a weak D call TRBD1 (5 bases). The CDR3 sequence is CACSDFWTPWDSPLHF. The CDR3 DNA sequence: TGTGCCTGCAGTGACTTTTGGACACCCTGGGATTCACCCCTCCACTTT.